Listed here are 27 T cell receptor beta chains from one sample, sequenced in a study of T cells in Graves' hyperthyroidism and ophthalmopathy. The TCR beta CDR3 regions underwent amplification using RNA transcripts as the source. With the HTBI primer set, the TCR CDR3 went through a first round of RT-PCR. TCRdb independently ran MiXCR on the multiplex PCR reads; one entry per CDR3 protein. This sample has 300,000 to 500,000 distinct CDR3 sequences, with around 15% found just once. The sequenced sample consisted of blood. These receptors were obtained from a man aged 45 to 65 with Graves' ophthalmopathy.

This chain connects TRBV14 to TRBJ2-2; D unresolved. Between the trimmed V and J ends, which lost 4 bases and 1 base, there was a span of 7 bases. The germline V gene has CDR1 SGHDN and CDR2 FVKESK. This CDR3 has 14 residues. CDR3 in amino acids: CASSPRRNTGELFF. The CDR3, as DNA: TGTGCCAGCAGCCCGAGGAGGAACACCGGGGAGCTGTTTTTT.

V is TRBV18 and J is TRBJ2-7, with D possibly being TRBD1 (6 bases). From germline, CDR1 is KGHSH and CDR2 LQKENI. Trimming stripped 6 bases from V and 8 bases from J, with 29 bases between. CDR3 length equals 17 residues. This chain's CDR3 is CASSQLPSETTGAQQYF. The CDR3 nucleotides are TGTGCCAGCTCTCAACTACCGTCCGAGACGACAGGTGCCCAGCAGTACTTC.

This clonotype has at least ten counts. The rearrangement joins TRBV6-1 to TRBJ1-5, with D maybe TRBD1 (5 bases). Trimming removed 1 base from V and 6 bases from J, with 16 bases in between. CDR1 MNHNS and CDR2 SASEGT come from the germline V gene. CDR3 length equals 16 residues. In DNA form, the CDR3 reads TGTGCCAGCAGTGAAGGTGCAGGGTTGATGATTCAGCCCCAGCATTTT. Its translation is CASSEGAGLMIQPQHF.

This clonotype has more than one count but fewer than ten. The chain combines TRBV10-3 with TRBJ2-2; 10 bases are a match to TRBD1. The germline V gene has CDR1 ENHRY and CDR2 SYGVKD. J was trimmed by 6 bases and V by 5 bases; bases with no gene match: 6. The CDR3 has 15 amino acids. The CDR3 DNA sequence: TGTGCCATCAGTCCTATGACAGGGGGCTCCGGGGAGCTGTTTTTT. Its protein is CAISPMTGGSGELFF.

This clonotype was seen ten or more times. The chain couples TRBV12-3 or TRBV12-4 to TRBJ2-7; 12 bases are shared with TRBD2. V gave up 3 bases and J gave up 4 bases; unmatched junction bases: 1. The CDR3 has 14 residues. CDR3 nucleotide sequence: TGTGCCAGCAGTTTGACTAGCGGGAGTTACGAGCAGTACTTC. Its protein product is CASSLTSGSYEQYF.

There are many counts of this clonotype. This chain links TRBV5-1 with TRBJ2-1, with 8 bases identical to TRBD2. The CDR3 is made up of 15 amino acids. Germline V gives CDR1 SGHRS, CDR2 YFSETQ. V shed 4 bases, J shed 6 bases, and the junction held 9 bases outside the gene matches. CDR3: CASSPGLGGFNEQFF. The CDR3 DNA is TGCGCCAGCAGCCCGGGACTAGGGGGATTCAATGAGCAGTTCTTC. The full variable domain, in which reference TRBV5-1 and TRBJ2-1 provide the parts outside the CDR3, is KAGVTQTPRYLIKTRGQQVTLSCSPISGHRSVSWYQQTPGQGLQFLFEYFSETQRNKGNFPGRFSGRQFSNSRSEMNVSTLELGDSALYLCASSPGLGGFNEQFFGPGTRLTVL.

Ten or more counts support this clonotype. The gene calls are TRBV5-5 and TRBJ2-5; the D is unclear. The ends were cut back, 2 bases at V and 5 bases at J, with 7 bases in the middle. CDR1 SGHKS and CDR2 YYEKEE come from the germline V gene (reference sequence). The CDR3 is 12 amino acids. CDR3: CASSLRLETQYF. CDR3 sequence (DNA): TGTGCCAGCAGCTTAAGGTTGGAGACCCAGTACTTC.

The CDR3 region is CASSLTTASSYEQYF. The CDR3 DNA is TGTGCCAGCAGCTTAACAACTGCTAGCTCCTACGAGCAGTACTTC. The chain combines TRBV13 with TRBJ2-7; D uncertain. Trimming took off 2 bases at V and 0 bases at J, with 11 bases between the two ends. Germline V gives CDR1 PRHDT, CDR2 FYEKMQ (reference sequence). CDR3 length: 15 amino acids.

The chain recombines TRBV7-9 with TRBJ2-1, with a weak D call TRBD2 (6 bases). This CDR3 contains 14 residues. The germline V gene encodes CDR1 SEHNR and CDR2 FQNEAQ (reference sequence). With 1 base removed from V and 6 bases from J, the gap between germline ends came to 10 bases. The DNA of the CDR3 is TGTGCCAGCAGCTTAGAACTAGCTATCAATGAGCAGTTCTTC. This codes for CASSLELAINEQFF.

This clonotype has at least ten counts. The gene calls are TRBV18 and TRBJ1-5; D ambiguous. CDR3 length: 13 amino acids. In germline, CDR1 is KGHSH, CDR2 LQKENI. Trimming shortened V by 4 bases and J by 4 bases, and 8 bases separated the two germline ends. CDR3 protein: CASSRLENQPQHF. DNA of the CDR3: TGTGCCAGCTCACGACTGGAAAATCAGCCCCAGCATTTT.

The chain has TRBV29-1 and TRBJ2-1, with D possibly TRBD1 on 5 matching bases. The CDR3 has 14 amino acids. Trimming cost V 4 bases and J 3 bases, with 13 bases left between them. Germline CDR1 and CDR2: SQVTM and ANQGSEA. The CDR3 loop reads CSVVRARDYNEQFF. CDR3 coding DNA: TGCAGCGTTGTACGCGCCAGGGACTACAATGAGCAGTTCTTC.

This clonotype appeared a few times. The gene calls are TRBV25-1 and TRBJ2-3, with TRBD2 identical over 7 bases. The J segment lost 1 base and the V segment lost 3 bases, leaving 7 bases of the junction unmatched. This CDR3 is 16 amino acids long. Germline V gene data show CDR1 as MGHDK and CDR2 as SYGVNS. The CDR3 sequence is CASSDRVGGGTDTQYF. As DNA, the CDR3 is TGTGCCAGCAGTGACAGGGTGGGAGGGGGCACAGATACGCAGTATTTT.

This clonotype was detected ten times or more. The chain joins TRBV5-1 to TRBJ2-3; 8 bases line up with TRBD2. Germline V gene sequence: CDR1 SGHRS, CDR2 YFSETQ. Germline trimming cut 0 bases from V and 3 bases from J; bases unmatched to any gene: 6. The CDR3 has 16 residues. The CDR3 spells CASSLAAGGLTDTQYF. As DNA, the CDR3 is TGCGCCAGCAGCTTGGCGGCGGGAGGTCTGACAGATACGCAGTATTTT.

This clonotype showed up many times. The chain carries TRBV6-9 and TRBJ2-5; no clear D gene. Germline CDR1 is MNHGY and CDR2 is SVAAGI. V was pared by 1 base and J by 1 base, with 7 bases between. CDR3 size: 14 residues. Here the CDR3 reads CASSYFPLQETQYF. The CDR3 DNA sequence: TGTGCCAGCAGTTATTTTCCACTCCAAGAGACCCAGTACTTC.

The CDR3 is CASSLDRTSNTGELFF. CDR3 sequence (DNA): TGTGCCAGCAGCTTAGATAGGACATCGAACACCGGGGAGCTGTTTTTT. V usage is TRBV7-9 and J usage is TRBJ2-2; D may be TRBD1 (5 bases). The V end lost 1 base, the J end lost 0 bases, and 9 bases lay between the germline ends. Germline lookup yields CDR1 SEHNR and CDR2 FQNEAQ (reference sequence). The CDR3 is 16 residues long. The variable domain in full, completed from reference TRBV7-9 and TRBJ2-2, reads DTGVSQNPRHKITKRGQNVTFRCDPISEHNRLYWYRQTLGQGPEFLTYFQNEAQLEKSRLLSDRFSAERPKGSFSTLEIQRTEQGDSAMYLCASSLDRTSNTGELFFGEGSRLTVL.

The genes are TRBV9 and TRBJ2-6, with 13 bases aligning to TRBD2. With V trimmed by 4 bases and J by 0 bases, 13 bases remained unmatched. Germline V lookup: CDR1 SGDLS, CDR2 YYNGEE. The length of the CDR3 is 21 residues. CDR3 bases: TGTGCCAGCAGCCCCCGGGGTGGACTAGCGGGAGTCGGCTCTGGGGCCAACGTCCTGACTTTC. Its protein is CASSPRGGLAGVGSGANVLTF. The variable domain in full, completed from reference TRBV9 and TRBJ2-6, reads DSGVTQTPKHLITATGQRVTLRCSPRSGDLSVYWYQQSLDQGLQFLIQYYNGEERAKGNILERFSAQQFPDLHSELNLSSLELGDSALYFCASSPRGGLAGVGSGANVLTFGAGSRLTVL.

This clonotype has ten or more counts. This chain uses TRBV15 with TRBJ2-7; D gene ambiguous. CDR1 and CDR2 (germline): LNHNV, YYDKDF (reference sequence). The V end was cut by 1 base, the J end by 6 bases, with 13 bases between. The CDR3 contains 14 residues. CDR3: CATSRGSAGGEQYF. CDR3 DNA sequence: TGTGCCACCAGCAGAGGCTCGGCCGGCGGCGAGCAGTACTTC.

This clonotype was counted ten times or more. This chain connects TRBV3-1 to TRBJ2-5, with unresolved D. Germline V gene lookup returns CDR1 LGHDT and CDR2 YNNKEL (reference sequence). The V and J ends lost 0 bases and 7 bases respectively, with 15 bases between them. The CDR3 spans 15 residues. The chain's CDR3 is CASSQDSGAPGTQYF. In nucleotides, the CDR3 is TGTGCCAGCAGCCAAGATTCAGGAGCTCCTGGGACCCAGTACTTC.

This sequence joins TRBV25-1 and TRBJ2-3; TRBD1 or TRBD2 may be the D gene (5 bases each). CDR3 length equals 14 residues. Trimming pared 6 bases from V and 4 bases from J, leaving 14 bases between. Germline CDR1 is MGHDK and CDR2 is SYGVNS. The CDR3 nucleotides are TGTGCCAGCAGCCGGGACGGGCTATCAGATACGCAGTATTTT. Translating it yields CASSRDGLSDTQYF.

This clonotype was seen ten or more times. The chain links TRBV7-8 to TRBJ2-7; 7 bases are a match to TRBD2. With 6 bases clipped from V and 10 bases from J, the junction kept 12 bases outside the gene matches. There are 13 residues in the CDR3. Germline lookup yields CDR1 SGHVS and CDR2 FQNEAQ. The chain's CDR3 is CASSSRLAGEQYF. For the CDR3, the DNA is TGTGCCAGCAGTTCTAGGTTAGCGGGCGAACAGTACTTC.

A few counts support this clonotype. CDR3 region: CASTPAGTFYEQYF. Here the CDR3 DNA reads TGTGCCAGCACCCCCGCCGGGACCTTCTACGAGCAGTACTTC. The chain carries TRBV2 and TRBJ2-7; D tentatively fits TRBD1 or TRBD2 (5 bases each). This CDR3 contains 14 residues. The germline V gene encodes CDR1 SNHLY and CDR2 FYNNEI. The ends were cut back, 7 bases at V and 3 bases at J, with 16 bases in the middle.

This clonotype was seen only a few times. The rearrangement links TRBV29-1 to TRBJ2-1; 8 nucleotides align to TRBD2. This CDR3 region has 13 residues. The junction had 6 bases not matched to a gene; V was cut back by 2 bases and J by 9 bases. CDR1 is SQVTM and CDR2 is ANQGSEA in the germline V gene. Here the CDR3 DNA reads TGCAGCGTTGAAACGTCGGCGGGAGGTGAGCAGTTCTTC. This codes for CSVETSAGGEQFF.

In its sample, this clonotype was seen a few times. This sequence joins TRBV24-1 and TRBJ2-5; 8 bases agree with TRBD2. J was trimmed by 2 bases and V by 5 bases; bases with no gene match: 6. CDR1 and CDR2 from the germline V gene are KGHDR and SFDVKD. The CDR3 has 15 residues. The CDR3 DNA reads as TGTGCCACCAGTGGCGTACTAGCGGATCAAGAGACCCAGTACTTC. Amino acids: CATSGVLADQETQYF.

Ten or more counts support this clonotype. CDR3 loop: CASSPGPGAQETQYF. In DNA, the CDR3 is TGTGCCAGCAGCCCCGGACCGGGGGCCCAAGAGACCCAGTACTTC. This chain joins TRBV7-8 and TRBJ2-5; either TRBD1 or TRBD2 may fit D (6 bases each). CDR3 length: 15 amino acids. The V end lost 5 bases, the J end lost 1 base, and 14 bases lay between the germline ends. The germline CDR1 and CDR2 sequences are SGHVS and FQNEAQ.

This clonotype has a handful of counts. J is TRBJ2-1 and V is TRBV20-1; D perhaps matches TRBD2 (5 bases). The CDR3 loop spans 16 amino acids. Trimming cost V 5 bases and J 3 bases, with 20 bases left between them. From germline, CDR1 is DFQATT and CDR2 SNEGSKA (reference sequence). CDR3 sequence reads: CSARSDAKRGYNEQFF. The CDR3 nucleotides read TGCAGTGCTCGGTCCGACGCTAAACGGGGCTACAATGAGCAGTTCTTC.

This clonotype was recorded only once. The chain recombines TRBV6-1 with TRBJ1-1; perhaps TRBD1 as D (6 bases). There are 12 residues in the CDR3. V lost 6 bases, J lost 8 bases, and 13 bases lay in between. Germline V CDR1 and CDR2: MNHNS, SASEGT. CDR3 nucleotide sequence: TGTGCCAGCAGAAGGGGGGCTCAAGAAGCTTTCTTT. It is translated as CASRRGAQEAFF.

This clonotype occurred many times. The CDR3 is CASATEGKGTEAFF. The CDR3 region has the DNA TGTGCCAGCGCGACTGAAGGGAAAGGCACTGAAGCTTTCTTT. The V gene is TRBV14, the J gene TRBJ1-1; D uncertain. V gave up 8 bases and J gave up 4 bases, with 17 bases separating them. The CDR3 totals 14 residues. Germline V gene data show CDR1 as SGHDN and CDR2 as FVKESK.